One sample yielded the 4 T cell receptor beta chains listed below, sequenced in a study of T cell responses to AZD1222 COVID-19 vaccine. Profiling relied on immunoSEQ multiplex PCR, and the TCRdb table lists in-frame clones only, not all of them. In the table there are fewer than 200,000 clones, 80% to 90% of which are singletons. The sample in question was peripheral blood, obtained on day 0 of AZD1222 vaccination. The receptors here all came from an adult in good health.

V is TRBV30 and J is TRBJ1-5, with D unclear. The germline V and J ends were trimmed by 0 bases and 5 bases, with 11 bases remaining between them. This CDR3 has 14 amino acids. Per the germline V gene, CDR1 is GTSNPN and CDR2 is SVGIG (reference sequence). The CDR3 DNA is TGTGCCTGGAGTGTTTTTGGGTCGGATCAGCCCCAGCATTTT. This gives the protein CAWSVFGSDQPQHF. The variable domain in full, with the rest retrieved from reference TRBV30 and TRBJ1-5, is SQTIHQWPATLVQPVGSPLSLECTVEGTSNPNLYWYRQAAGRGLQLLFYSVGIGQISSEVPQNLSASRPQDRQFILSSKKLLLSDSGFYLCAWSVFGSDQPQHFGDGTRLSIL.

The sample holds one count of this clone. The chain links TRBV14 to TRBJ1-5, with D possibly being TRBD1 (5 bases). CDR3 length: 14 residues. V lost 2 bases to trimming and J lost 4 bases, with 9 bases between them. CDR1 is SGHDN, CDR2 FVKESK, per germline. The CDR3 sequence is CASSQQGPNQPQHF. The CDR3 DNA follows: TGTGCCAGCAGCCAACAGGGCCCTAATCAGCCCCAGCATTTT. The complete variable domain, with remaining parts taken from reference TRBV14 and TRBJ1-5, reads EAGVTQFPSHSVIEKGQTVTLRCDPISGHDNLYWYRRVMGKEIKFLLHFVKESKQDESGMPNNRFLAERTGGTYSTLKVQPAELEDSGVYFCASSQQGPNQPQHFGDGTRLSIL.

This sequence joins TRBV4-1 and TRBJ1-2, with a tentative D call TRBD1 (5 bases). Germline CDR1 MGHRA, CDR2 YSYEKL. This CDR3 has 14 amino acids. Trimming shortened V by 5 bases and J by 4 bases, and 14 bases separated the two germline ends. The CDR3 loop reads CASSDSGHPYGYTF. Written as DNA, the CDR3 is TGCGCCAGCAGCGATTCGGGGCACCCCTATGGCTACACCTTC.

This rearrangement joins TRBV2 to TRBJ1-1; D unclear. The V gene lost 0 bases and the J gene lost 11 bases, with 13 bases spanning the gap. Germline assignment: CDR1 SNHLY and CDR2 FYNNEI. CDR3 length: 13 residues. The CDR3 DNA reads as TGTGCCAGCAGTGAAGCACCGGGTGACCGGGCTTTCTTT. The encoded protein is CASSEAPGDRAFF.